Sequencing of this T cell receptor (beta chain) was carried out in a study of shared clonotypes between healthy human individuals. This CDR3 has 14 residues. V lost 3 bases to trimming and J lost 10 bases; unmatched junction nucleotides: 7. Looked up from germline, CDR1 is SGHRS and CDR2 is YFSETQ. The method was immunoSEQ multiplex PCR; TCRdb's version includes in-frame clones alone and lacks a portion of them. The table records roughly 2,300,000 clones, roughly 90% of them present only once. This clone was counted many times. The target antigen is unknown. Broader study findings: Since donors were few, the genetic and exposure-history diversity represented was limited.

Sequencing was done on a sample of naive CD4+ T cells from PBMCs. Subset in this sample: CD45RA+ positively selected. The receptor's source is a man aged 18 to 30 in good health. Some clones in this sample may be carry-over from other donors' samples. V gene TRBV5-1 combines with J gene TRBJ2-1, with TRBD2 matching over 10 bases. As DNA, the CDR3 is TGCGCCAGCAGCTCTACCCCGACTAGCGGGGAGCAGTTCTTC. Translating gives CASSSTPTSGEQFF.